This paragraph reports one T cell receptor beta chain. The antigen is not known. This CDR3 spans 15 amino acids. V lost 0 bases and J lost 5; bases outside the gene matches: 5. Germline values: CDR1 LGHNA, CDR2 YSLEER. This record belongs to a study of T cell repertoires in ileal Crohn's disease. Study information: All patients had surgery for stricturing (about 60%) or penetrating (39%) disease. About half received postoperative treatment, around 10 with thiopurines and around 18 anti-TNF.

Study-wide results and caveats: All patients with clonality above 26.8% had endoscopic recurrence.

Time point in this sample: inflamed ileum from the surgical specimen. Included were adult ileal or ileocolonic Crohn's patients indicated for ileocolonic resection. Some clones are missing from TCRdb's copy, which holds only in-frame ones; the method was immunoSEQ multiplex PCR. The sample shows 7,400 or so clones, roughly 85% of them seen only once. The V and J genes are TRBV4-3 and TRBJ2-7, with 9 bases that match TRBD1. The specimen was ileal tissue. This clonotype was obtained from an adult with Crohn's disease. In DNA form, the CDR3 reads TGCGCCAGCAGCCAAGATTGGGACAGGGAGGACGAGCAGTACTTC. It specifies CASSQDWDREDEQYF.